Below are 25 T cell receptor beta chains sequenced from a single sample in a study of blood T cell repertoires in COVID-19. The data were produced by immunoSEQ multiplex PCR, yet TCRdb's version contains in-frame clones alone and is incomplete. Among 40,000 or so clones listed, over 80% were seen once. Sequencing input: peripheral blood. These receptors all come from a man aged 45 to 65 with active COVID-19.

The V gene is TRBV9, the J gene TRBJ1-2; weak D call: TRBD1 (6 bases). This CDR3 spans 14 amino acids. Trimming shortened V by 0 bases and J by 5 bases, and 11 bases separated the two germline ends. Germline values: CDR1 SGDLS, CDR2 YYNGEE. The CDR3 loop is CASSVGAGQYGYTF. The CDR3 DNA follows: TGTGCCAGCAGCGTAGGTGCAGGACAGTATGGCTACACCTTC.

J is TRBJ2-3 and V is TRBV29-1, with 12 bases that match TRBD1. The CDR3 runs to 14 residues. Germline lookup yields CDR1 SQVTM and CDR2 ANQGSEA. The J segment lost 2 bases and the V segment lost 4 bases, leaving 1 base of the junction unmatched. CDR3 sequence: CSVGDRGPTDTQYF. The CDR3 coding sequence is TGCAGCGTTGGGGACAGGGGGCCCACAGATACGCAGTATTTT.

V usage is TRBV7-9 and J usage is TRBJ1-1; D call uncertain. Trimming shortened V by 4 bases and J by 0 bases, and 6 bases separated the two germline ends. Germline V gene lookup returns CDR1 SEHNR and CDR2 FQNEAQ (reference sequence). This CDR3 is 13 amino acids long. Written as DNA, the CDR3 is TGTGCCAGCAGCTCTAAGTTGAACACTGAAGCTTTCTTT. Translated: CASSSKLNTEAFF.

CDR3: CASSLAPVNSGNTIYF. In DNA, the CDR3 is TGCGCCAGCAGCTTGGCCCCGGTTAACTCTGGAAACACCATATATTTT. The J gene is TRBJ1-3, the V gene TRBV5-1; D not resolved. Germline V gives CDR1 SGHRS, CDR2 YFSETQ. V shed 0 bases and J shed 0 bases, with 10 bases lying between them. The CDR3 is 16 residues long.

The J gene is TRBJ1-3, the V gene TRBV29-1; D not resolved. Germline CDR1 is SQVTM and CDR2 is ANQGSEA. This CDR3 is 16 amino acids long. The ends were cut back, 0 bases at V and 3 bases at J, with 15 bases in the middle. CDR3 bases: TGCAGCGTTGAAGATGTTCGGGGTACGGGTGGAAACACCATATATTTT. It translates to CSVEDVRGTGGNTIYF.

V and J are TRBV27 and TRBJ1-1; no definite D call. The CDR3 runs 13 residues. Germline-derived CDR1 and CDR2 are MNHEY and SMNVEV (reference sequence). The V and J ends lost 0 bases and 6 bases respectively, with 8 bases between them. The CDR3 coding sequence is TGTGCCAGCAGTTTATCGCGCTTTGCTGAAGCTTTCTTT. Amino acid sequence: CASSLSRFAEAFF.

CDR3 in DNA: TGTGCCAGCAGTTACTCGGGGGGGCTAACTGAAGCTTTCTTT. Residues: CASSYSGGLTEAFF. The chain uses TRBV6-5 and TRBJ1-1; D perhaps matches TRBD1 (6 bases). The CDR3 totals 14 residues. Germline V lookup: CDR1 MNHEY, CDR2 SVGAGI. Trimming shortened V by 0 bases and J by 5 bases, and 10 bases separated the two germline ends.

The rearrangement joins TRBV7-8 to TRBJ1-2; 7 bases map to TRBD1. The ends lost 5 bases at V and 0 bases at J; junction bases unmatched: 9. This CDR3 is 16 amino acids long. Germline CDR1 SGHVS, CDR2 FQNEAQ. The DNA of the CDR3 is TGTGCCAGCAGCATTTCGGGACAGCTCTCTAACTATGGCTACACCTTC. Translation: CASSISGQLSNYGYTF. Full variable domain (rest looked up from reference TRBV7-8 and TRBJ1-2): GAGVSQSPRYKVAKRGQDVALRCDPISGHVSLFWYQQALGQGPEFLTYFQNEAQLDKSGLPSDRFFAERPEGSVSTLKIQRTQQEDSAVYLCASSISGQLSNYGYTFGSGTRLTVV.

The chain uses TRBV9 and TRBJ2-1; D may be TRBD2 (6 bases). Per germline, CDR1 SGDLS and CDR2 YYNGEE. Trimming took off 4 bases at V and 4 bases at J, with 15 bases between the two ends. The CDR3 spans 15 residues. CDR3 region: CASSPRGTRYNEQFF. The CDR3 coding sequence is TGTGCCAGCAGCCCCCGAGGGACTCGATACAATGAGCAGTTCTTC.

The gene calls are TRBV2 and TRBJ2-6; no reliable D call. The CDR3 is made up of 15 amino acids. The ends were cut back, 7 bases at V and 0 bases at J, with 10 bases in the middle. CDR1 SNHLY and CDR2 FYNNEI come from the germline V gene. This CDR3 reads CASIPDYSGANVLTF. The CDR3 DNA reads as TGTGCCAGCATCCCAGATTACTCTGGGGCCAACGTCCTGACTTTC.

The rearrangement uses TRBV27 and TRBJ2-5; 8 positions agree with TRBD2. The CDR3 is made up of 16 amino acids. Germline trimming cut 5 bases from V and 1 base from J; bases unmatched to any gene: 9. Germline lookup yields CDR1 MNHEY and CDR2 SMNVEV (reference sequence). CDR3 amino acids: CASSQTNGRAQETQYF. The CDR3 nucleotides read TGTGCCAGCAGTCAGACTAACGGGAGGGCCCAAGAGACCCAGTACTTC.

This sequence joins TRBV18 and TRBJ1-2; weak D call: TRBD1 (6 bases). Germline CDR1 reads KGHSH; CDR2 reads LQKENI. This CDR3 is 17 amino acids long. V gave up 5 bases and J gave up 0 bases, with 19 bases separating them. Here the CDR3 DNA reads TGTGCCAGCTCATCTTCTGGGGCGCAGGGGACTAACTATGGCTACACCTTC. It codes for CASSSSGAQGTNYGYTF.

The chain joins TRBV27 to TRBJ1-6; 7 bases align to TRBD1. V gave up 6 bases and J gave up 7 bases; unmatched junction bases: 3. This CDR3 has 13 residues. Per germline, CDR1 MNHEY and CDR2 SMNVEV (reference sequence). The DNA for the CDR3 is TGTGCCAGCAGGGACAGGTCAAATTCACCCCTCCACTTT. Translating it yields CASRDRSNSPLHF.

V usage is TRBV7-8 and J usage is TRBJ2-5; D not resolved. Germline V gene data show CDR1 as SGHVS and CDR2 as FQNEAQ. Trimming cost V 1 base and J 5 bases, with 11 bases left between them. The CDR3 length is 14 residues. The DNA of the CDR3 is TGTGCCAGCAGCTTAGAAATTCAGTGGGAGACCCAGTACTTC. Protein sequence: CASSLEIQWETQYF.

DNA for the CDR3: TGTGCCAGCACCAGAACTCCAAACACTGAAGCTTTCTTT. Protein: CASTRTPNTEAFF. This rearrangement joins TRBV7-9 to TRBJ1-1, with D hard to call. The CDR3 extends over 13 amino acids. V was pared by 7 bases and J by 2 bases, with 11 bases between. Germline CDR1 SEHNR, CDR2 FQNEAQ (reference sequence).

The CDR3 protein is CASSRQRDITLSEAFF. CDR3 nucleotides: TGTGCCAGCAGCCGCCAGCGGGACATCACGTTATCTGAAGCTTTCTTT. The chain recombines TRBV4-2 with TRBJ1-1; perhaps TRBD1 as D (6 bases). Between the trimmed V and J ends, which lost 4 bases and 6 bases, there was a span of 21 bases. The germline V gene encodes CDR1 LGHNA and CDR2 YNFKEQ. The CDR3 has 16 amino acids.

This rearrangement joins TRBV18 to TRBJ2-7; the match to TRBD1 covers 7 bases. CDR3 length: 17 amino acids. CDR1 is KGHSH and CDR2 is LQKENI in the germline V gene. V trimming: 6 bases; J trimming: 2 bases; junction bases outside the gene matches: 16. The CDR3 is CASSPGTDKGSPYEQYF. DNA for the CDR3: TGTGCCAGCTCGCCCGGGACAGATAAAGGGTCGCCCTACGAGCAGTACTTC.

Here the CDR3 reads CASSQGTPTRGYTF. The CDR3 DNA reads TGTGCCAGCAGCCAAGGGACTCCCACTCGGGGCTACACCTTC. The J gene is TRBJ1-2, the V gene TRBV7-2, with a possible D match to TRBD1 (5 bases). Trimming took 5 bases from V and 8 from J, leaving 18 bases between them. In germline, CDR1 is SGHTA, CDR2 FQGNSA. The length of the CDR3 is 14 residues.

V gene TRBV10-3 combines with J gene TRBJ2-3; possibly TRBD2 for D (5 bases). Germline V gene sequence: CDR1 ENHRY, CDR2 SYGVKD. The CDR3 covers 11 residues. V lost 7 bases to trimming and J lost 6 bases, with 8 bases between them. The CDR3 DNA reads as TGTGCCATCAAAAGGGAGGATACGCAGTATTTT. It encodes CAIKREDTQYF.

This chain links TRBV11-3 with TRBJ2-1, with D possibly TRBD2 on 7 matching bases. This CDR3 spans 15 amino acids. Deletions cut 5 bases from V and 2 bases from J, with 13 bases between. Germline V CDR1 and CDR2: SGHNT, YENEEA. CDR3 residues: CASSPPGGPYNEQFF. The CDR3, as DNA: TGTGCCAGCAGCCCCCCGGGGGGCCCCTACAATGAGCAGTTCTTC.

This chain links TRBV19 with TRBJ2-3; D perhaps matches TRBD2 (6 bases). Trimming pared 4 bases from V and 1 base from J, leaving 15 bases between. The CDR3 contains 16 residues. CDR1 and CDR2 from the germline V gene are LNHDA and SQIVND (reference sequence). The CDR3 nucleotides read TGTGCCAGTAGTACCTCAGGAGGGTGGGGCACAGATACGCAGTATTTT. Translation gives CASSTSGGWGTDTQYF.

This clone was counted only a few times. CDR3 sequence (DNA): TGTGCCAGCTCATTAACCGGGACAGGACCTCAGCCCCAGCATTTT. Amino acid sequence: CASSLTGTGPQPQHF. The rearrangement links TRBV18 to TRBJ1-5, with TRBD1 matching over 8 bases. Germline CDR1 reads KGHSH; CDR2 reads LQKENI. This CDR3 is 15 amino acids long. Trimming at V came to 5 bases and at J to 6 bases, leaving 9 bases not matched to a gene.

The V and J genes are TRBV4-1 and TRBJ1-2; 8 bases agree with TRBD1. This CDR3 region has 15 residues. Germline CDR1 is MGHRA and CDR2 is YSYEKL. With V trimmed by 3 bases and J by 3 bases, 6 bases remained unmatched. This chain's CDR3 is CASSQAGQGYYGYTF. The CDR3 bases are TGCGCCAGCAGCCAGGCCGGACAGGGTTACTATGGCTACACCTTC.

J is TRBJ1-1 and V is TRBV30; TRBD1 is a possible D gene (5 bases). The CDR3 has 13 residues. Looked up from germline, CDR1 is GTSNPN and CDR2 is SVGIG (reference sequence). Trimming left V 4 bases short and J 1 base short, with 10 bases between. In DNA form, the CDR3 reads TGTGCCTGGAAACACGGGGGGAACACTGAAGCTTTCTTT. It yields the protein CAWKHGGNTEAFF.

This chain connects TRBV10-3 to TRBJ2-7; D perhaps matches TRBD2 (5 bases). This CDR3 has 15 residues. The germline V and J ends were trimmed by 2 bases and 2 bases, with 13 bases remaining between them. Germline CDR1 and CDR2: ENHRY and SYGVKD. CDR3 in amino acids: CAISEGWTSTYEQYF. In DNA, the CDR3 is TGTGCCATCAGTGAGGGGTGGACTTCTACCTACGAGCAGTACTTC.